This record covers a single TCR beta chain. Germline CDR1 and CDR2: SQVTM and ANQGSEA. Trimming took 3 bases from V and 7 from J, leaving 28 bases between them. The length of the CDR3 is 17 residues. Using RNA transcripts as the source, TCR beta CDR3 regions were amplified. HTBI primers were the set used in a first-round RT-PCR of the TCR CDR3. In TCRdb, the multiplex PCR reads were re-called with MiXCR into one record per CDR3 protein. The data show under 350,000 distinct CDR3 sequences, with around a sixth seen just once and approximately 49% held by the top ten. This sample is drawn from a study of T cells in Graves' hyperthyroidism and ophthalmopathy.

The chain carries TRBV29-1 and TRBJ2-7; no firm D call. Sample: blood. This TCR was recovered from a woman in her fifties or sixties with Graves' hyperthyroidism. CDR3 sequence: CSVEAPRHAYTGDEQYF. DNA for the CDR3: TGCAGCGTTGAGGCCCCAAGACACGCCTATACGGGCGATGAGCAGTACTTC.